Following are 17 T cell receptor beta chains from one sample sequenced in a study of T-cell reconstitution after alpha-beta-depleted transplantation in children. TCRbeta library construction was performed incorporating unique molecular identifiers. TCRdb recomputed calls from the PCR reads with MiXCR, one row per CDR3 protein. The sample lists over 400,000 distinct CDR3 sequences; over 40% were seen once. The material was PBMCs, obtained before TCRalphabeta/CD19-depleted stem cell transplant. These receptors were obtained from a girl aged 2-10 years with aplastic anemia, due to receive a stem cell transplant.

This clonotype came up many times. V and J are TRBV5-1 and TRBJ2-5; tentative D call: TRBD2 (6 bases). The CDR3 has 15 residues. V dropped 4 bases and J dropped 4 bases, with 17 bases sitting between them. The germline CDR1 and CDR2 sequences are SGHRS and YFSETQ. CDR3 amino acids: CASSTNGRQGETQYF. CDR3 DNA: TGCGCCAGCAGCACCAACGGGAGACAAGGAGAGACCCAGTACTTC.

The sample holds a few counts of this clonotype. The V and J genes are TRBV7-9 and TRBJ1-1; D is unresolved. The length of the CDR3 is 15 residues. The germline CDR1 and CDR2 sequences are SEHNR and FQNEAQ (reference sequence). The V end was cut by 1 base, the J end by 4 bases, with 13 bases between. This CDR3 is CASSLVGTEGTEAFF. In DNA form, the CDR3 reads TGTGCCAGCAGCTTAGTCGGTACAGAGGGCACTGAAGCTTTCTTT.

This clonotype showed up many times. V and J are TRBV11-2 and TRBJ1-2; no reliable D call. The CDR3 extends over 13 amino acids. Trimming cost V 5 bases and J 8 bases, with 15 bases left between them. CDR1 is SGHAT, CDR2 FQNNGV, per germline. In DNA form, the CDR3 reads TGTGCCAGCAGCCCCCTGTCCAGCGGAGGCTACACCTTC. It yields the protein CASSPLSSGGYTF.

The chain employs TRBV5-1 and TRBJ2-1, with 10 bases fitting TRBD1. V shed 7 bases and J 8 bases; nucleotides not matched to a gene: 9. CDR3 length equals 14 residues. Germline assignment: CDR1 SGHRS and CDR2 YFSETQ. CDR3 amino acids: CASRRDRGTDEQFF. The CDR3 DNA is TGCGCCAGCCGACGGGACAGGGGCACGGATGAGCAGTTCTTC. The complete variable domain, with remaining parts taken from reference TRBV5-1 and TRBJ2-1, reads KAGVTQTPRYLIKTRGQQVTLSCSPISGHRSVSWYQQTPGQGLQFLFEYFSETQRNKGNFPGRFSGRQFSNSRSEMNVSTLELGDSALYLCASRRDRGTDEQFFGPGTRLTVL.

The chain has TRBV4-2 and TRBJ1-1; no clear D. The V gene lost 1 base and the J gene lost 8 bases, with 8 bases spanning the gap. CDR1 LGHNA and CDR2 YNFKEQ come from the germline V gene. CDR3 length: 12 residues. The CDR3 spells CASSQVLEEAFF. CDR3 nucleotide sequence: TGTGCCAGCAGCCAAGTTCTTGAAGAAGCTTTCTTT.

This chain uses TRBV5-1 with TRBJ2-6, with TRBD1 as a possible D gene (7 bases). V lost 6 bases to trimming and J lost 4 bases, with 17 bases between them. Germline V lookup: CDR1 SGHRS, CDR2 YFSETQ. CDR3 size: 16 residues. The CDR3 sequence is CASTRGAGAGANVLTF. The CDR3 coding sequence is TGCGCCAGCACCAGGGGGGCAGGGGCCGGGGCCAACGTCCTGACTTTC.

This clonotype was seen at least ten times. DNA of the CDR3: TGCGCCAGCAGCTTGGCCAGCGGGACCTACAATGAGCAGTTCTTC. Translated, it gives CASSLASGTYNEQFF. The genes are TRBV5-1 and TRBJ2-1; 7 positions match TRBD2. V shed 0 bases, J shed 2 bases, and the junction held 2 bases outside the gene matches. Per the germline V gene, CDR1 is SGHRS and CDR2 is YFSETQ. The CDR3 length is 15 residues.

This clonotype was recorded a few times. The chain links TRBV18 to TRBJ2-7; no reliable D call. Deletions cut 0 bases from V and 7 bases from J, with 10 bases between. Germline V lookup: CDR1 KGHSH, CDR2 LQKENI. The CDR3 totals 13 residues. CDR3 loop: CASSPPGREEQYF. Written as DNA, the CDR3 is TGTGCCAGCTCACCACCGGGAAGAGAGGAGCAGTACTTC.

The V call is TRBV28, the J call TRBJ2-5, with 7 bases that match TRBD2. There are 15 residues in the CDR3. CDR1 is MDHEN and CDR2 is SYDVKM in the germline V gene. Trimming cost V 8 bases and J 0 bases; bases outside gene matches: 9. CDR3 bases: TGTGCCAGCCGAAAGGGAGGGCGGGACCAAGAGACCCAGTACTTC. Amino acids: CASRKGGRDQETQYF.

This CDR3 reads CSARGPSGRAVETQYF. For the CDR3, the DNA is TGCAGTGCTAGAGGGCCTAGCGGGAGGGCCGTAGAGACCCAGTACTTC. The J gene is TRBJ2-5, the V gene TRBV20-1, with 12 bases lining up with TRBD2. The V gene end was trimmed by 1 base and the J gene end by 4 bases; junction bases not matched to a gene: 7. The CDR3 is 16 residues long. Germline CDR1 DFQATT, CDR2 SNEGSKA (reference sequence).

This clonotype appeared many times. CDR3 region: CSAWGDETYEQYF. The CDR3 bases are TGCAGTGCTTGGGGGGACGAAACCTACGAGCAGTACTTC. J is TRBJ2-7 and V is TRBV20-1, with a tentative D call TRBD2 (6 bases). The germline CDR1 and CDR2 sequences are DFQATT and SNEGSKA (reference sequence). V lost 5 bases to trimming and J lost 2 bases, with 13 bases between them. The length of the CDR3 is 13 residues.

This chain joins TRBV27 and TRBJ2-1; D might be TRBD1 or TRBD2, each matching 5 bases. Germline loops: CDR1 MNHEY, CDR2 SMNVEV (reference sequence). There are 16 residues in the CDR3. The V and J ends lost 5 bases and 4 bases respectively, with 18 bases between them. The chain's CDR3 is CASSRPRDGVYNEQFF. The DNA of the CDR3 is TGTGCCAGCAGTCGCCCTAGGGACGGAGTTTACAATGAGCAGTTCTTC.

This clonotype was picked up a small number of times. The chain carries TRBV20-1 and TRBJ2-3; possibly TRBD2 for D (6 bases). Deletions cut 3 bases from V and 1 base from J, with 14 bases between. CDR3 length: 15 amino acids. CDR1 DFQATT and CDR2 SNEGSKA come from the germline V gene (reference sequence). The CDR3 nucleotides read TGCAGTGCTAGTAGGGTAGCGGTGGGCACAGATACGCAGTATTTT. As protein: CSASRVAVGTDTQYF.

The table lists this clonotype with a few counts. This sequence joins TRBV29-1 and TRBJ2-5; 12 bases fit TRBD2. Germline CDR1 reads SQVTM; CDR2 reads ANQGSEA. The junction had 6 bases not matched to a gene; V was cut back by 6 bases and J by 1 base. CDR3 length: 15 residues. CDR3 coding DNA: TGCAGCGTGGCCCGGACTAGCGGGACCCAAGAGACCCAGTACTTC. Translating gives CSVARTSGTQETQYF. The complete variable domain, with remaining parts taken from reference TRBV29-1 and TRBJ2-5, reads SAVISQKPSRDICQRGTSLTIQCQVDSQVTMMFWYRQQPGQSLTLIATANQGSEATYESGFVIDKFPISRPNLTFSTLTVSNMSPEDSSIYLCSVARTSGTQETQYFGPGTRLLVL.

The rearrangement uses TRBV20-1 and TRBJ2-3; D call uncertain. Germline lookup yields CDR1 DFQATT and CDR2 SNEGSKA (reference sequence). CDR3 length equals 13 residues. The ends were cut back, 3 bases at V and 1 base at J, with 8 bases in the middle. The CDR3 sequence is CSASIGGTDTQYF. CDR3 bases: TGCAGTGCTAGTATTGGGGGCACAGATACGCAGTATTTT.

The chain employs TRBV6-1 and TRBJ2-3; possibly TRBD2 for D (5 bases). The germline V gene encodes CDR1 MNHNS and CDR2 SASEGT. The CDR3 consists of 14 residues. V lost 7 bases and J 3 bases, leaving 14 bases between the germline ends. The CDR3 DNA reads as TGTGCCAGCAATCAGCGGAGTAGTACAGATACGCAGTATTTT. This gives the protein CASNQRSSTDTQYF.

This clonotype was found many times. This chain joins TRBV4-1 and TRBJ2-7; a possible D gene is TRBD2 (6 bases). From germline, CDR1 is MGHRA and CDR2 YSYEKL. V shed 5 bases and J shed 2 bases, with 16 bases lying between them. The CDR3 is made up of 15 amino acids. CDR3 loop: CASSFRASEAYEQYF. The CDR3 DNA reads TGCGCCAGCAGCTTTAGGGCTAGCGAGGCCTACGAGCAGTACTTC.